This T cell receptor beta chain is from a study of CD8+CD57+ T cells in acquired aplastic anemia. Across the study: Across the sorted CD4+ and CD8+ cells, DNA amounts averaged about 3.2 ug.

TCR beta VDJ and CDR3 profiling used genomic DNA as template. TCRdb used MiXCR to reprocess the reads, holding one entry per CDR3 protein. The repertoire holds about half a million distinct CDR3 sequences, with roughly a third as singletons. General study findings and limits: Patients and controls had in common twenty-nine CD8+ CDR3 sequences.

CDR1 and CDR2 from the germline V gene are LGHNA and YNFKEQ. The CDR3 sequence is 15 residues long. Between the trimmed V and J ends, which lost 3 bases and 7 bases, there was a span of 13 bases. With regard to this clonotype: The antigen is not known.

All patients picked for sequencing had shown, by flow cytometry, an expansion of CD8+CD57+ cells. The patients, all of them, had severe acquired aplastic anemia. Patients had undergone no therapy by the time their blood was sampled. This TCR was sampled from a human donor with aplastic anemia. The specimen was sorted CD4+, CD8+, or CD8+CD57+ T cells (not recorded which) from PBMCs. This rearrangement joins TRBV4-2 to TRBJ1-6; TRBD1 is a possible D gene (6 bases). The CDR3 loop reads CASSHMTGRNSPLHF. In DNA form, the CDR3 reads TGTGCCAGCAGCCATATGACAGGAAGAAATTCACCCCTCCACTTT.